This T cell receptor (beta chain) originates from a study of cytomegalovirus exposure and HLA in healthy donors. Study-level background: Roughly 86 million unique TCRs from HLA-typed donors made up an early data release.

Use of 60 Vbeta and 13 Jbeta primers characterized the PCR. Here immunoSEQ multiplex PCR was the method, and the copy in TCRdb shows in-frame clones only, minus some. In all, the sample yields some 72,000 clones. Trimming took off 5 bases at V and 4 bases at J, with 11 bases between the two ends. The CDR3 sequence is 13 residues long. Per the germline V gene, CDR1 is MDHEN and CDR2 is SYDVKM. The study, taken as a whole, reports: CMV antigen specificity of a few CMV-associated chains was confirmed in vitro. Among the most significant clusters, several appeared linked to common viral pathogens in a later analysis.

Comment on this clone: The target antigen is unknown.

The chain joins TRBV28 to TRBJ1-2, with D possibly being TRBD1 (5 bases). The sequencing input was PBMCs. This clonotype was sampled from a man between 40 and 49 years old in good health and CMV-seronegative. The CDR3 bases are TGTGCCAGCAGTACGGGGGGGGGCTATGGCTACACCTTC. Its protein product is CASSTGGGYGYTF.